The entry that follows covers one T cell receptor (beta chain) sequence. Its specificity is not known. The data were obtained in a study of shared clonotypes between healthy human individuals. The overall study: The study enrolled a couple of women and three men aged 18 to 49.

Study-wide findings and caveats: Relative to clonotypes present in all four donors, those not shared had lower generation probabilities.

From germline, CDR1 is SGHRS and CDR2 YFSETQ. The ends were cut back, 3 bases at V and 2 bases at J, with 12 bases in the middle. The CDR3 runs 14 residues. Authors' processing steps: ImmunoSEQ output held junction-only sequences without quality scores, so filtering differed. Sequencing was performed with immunoSEQ multiplex PCR; in TCRdb, only in-frame clones are kept and a portion is missing. V, J and clone size were drawn from that table, and D and trimming were deduced from the DNA. Counted here are 2 million to 2.5 million clones, approximately 95% occurring once; the ten biggest clones make up 0.39%.

The TCR was taken from a man younger than 30 in good health. Some clones in this sample may be carry-over from other donors' samples. Sequenced material: naive CD4+ T cells from PBMCs. Regarding subset: CD45RA+ positively selected. This rearrangement joins TRBV5-1 to TRBJ2-7; unclear D gene. CDR3 nucleotide sequence: TGCGCCAGCAGCTGGCGCGGCAGTACCTACGAGCAGTACTTC. Its protein product is CASSWRGSTYEQYF.